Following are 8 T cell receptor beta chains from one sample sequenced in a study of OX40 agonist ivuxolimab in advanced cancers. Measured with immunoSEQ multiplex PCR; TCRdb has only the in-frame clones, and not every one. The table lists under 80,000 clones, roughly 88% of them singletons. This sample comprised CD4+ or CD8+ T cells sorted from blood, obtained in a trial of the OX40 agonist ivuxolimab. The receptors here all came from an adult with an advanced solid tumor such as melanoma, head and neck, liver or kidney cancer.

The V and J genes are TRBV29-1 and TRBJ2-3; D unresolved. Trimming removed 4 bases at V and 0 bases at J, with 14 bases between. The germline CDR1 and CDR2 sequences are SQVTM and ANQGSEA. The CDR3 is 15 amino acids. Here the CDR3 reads CSVVSSQTSTDTQYF. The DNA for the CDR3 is TGCAGCGTTGTTTCCAGCCAAACTAGCACAGATACGCAGTATTTT.

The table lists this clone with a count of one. DNA for the CDR3: TGTGCCAGCAGCACGGGTCCGGGGAAGAGCTACGAGCAGTACTTC. Translation gives CASSTGPGKSYEQYF. V and J are TRBV11-2 and TRBJ2-7, with D maybe TRBD2 (5 bases). V was shortened by 5 bases and J by 3 bases, with 17 bases between the two germline ends. Germline CDR1 is SGHAT and CDR2 is FQNNGV. The CDR3 consists of 15 residues.

CDR3 DNA: TGCGCCAGCAGTGTCAGCGGGAAAGGGACTGAAGCTTTCTTT. Protein: CASSVSGKGTEAFF. The chain is built from TRBV10-2 and TRBJ1-1; no definite D call. V lost 4 bases and J lost 5, with 14 bases in between. Germline V lookup: CDR1 WSHSY, CDR2 SAAADI. This CDR3 comprises 14 residues.

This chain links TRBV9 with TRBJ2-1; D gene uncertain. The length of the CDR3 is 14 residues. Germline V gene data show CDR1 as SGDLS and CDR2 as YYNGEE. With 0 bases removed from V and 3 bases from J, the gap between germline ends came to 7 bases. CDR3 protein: CASSVEAFYNEQFF. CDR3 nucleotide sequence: TGTGCCAGCAGCGTAGAAGCGTTCTACAATGAGCAGTTCTTC.

CDR3 in amino acids: CASSLEQTSGTQYF. The CDR3 DNA sequence: TGTGCCAGCAGCTTAGAACAGACTAGCGGGACCCAGTACTTC. This chain links TRBV11-2 with TRBJ2-5, with TRBD2 matching 9 bases. V shed 0 bases, J shed 7 bases, and the junction held 3 bases outside the gene matches. The CDR3 is 14 residues long. CDR1 SGHAT and CDR2 FQNNGV come from the germline V gene.

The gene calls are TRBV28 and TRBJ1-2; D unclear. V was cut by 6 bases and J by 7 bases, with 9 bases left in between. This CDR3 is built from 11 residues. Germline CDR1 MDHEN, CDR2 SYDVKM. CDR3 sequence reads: CASRLEGGYTF. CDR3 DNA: TGTGCCAGCAGACTTGAAGGTGGCTACACCTTC.

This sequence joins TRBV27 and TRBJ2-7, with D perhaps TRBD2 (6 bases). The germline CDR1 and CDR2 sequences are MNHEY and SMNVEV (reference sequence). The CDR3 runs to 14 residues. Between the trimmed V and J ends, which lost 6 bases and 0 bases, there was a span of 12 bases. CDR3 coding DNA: TGTGCCAGCAGCTCCCCACTAGCCTCCTACGAGCAGTACTTC. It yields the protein CASSSPLASYEQYF.

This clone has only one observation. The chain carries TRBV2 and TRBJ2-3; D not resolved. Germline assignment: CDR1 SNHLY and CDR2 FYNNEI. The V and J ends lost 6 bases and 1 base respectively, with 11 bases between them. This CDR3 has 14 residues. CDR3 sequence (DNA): TGTGCCAGCAGGGTAGCTTTTGGCACAGATACGCAGTATTTT. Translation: CASRVAFGTDTQYF.